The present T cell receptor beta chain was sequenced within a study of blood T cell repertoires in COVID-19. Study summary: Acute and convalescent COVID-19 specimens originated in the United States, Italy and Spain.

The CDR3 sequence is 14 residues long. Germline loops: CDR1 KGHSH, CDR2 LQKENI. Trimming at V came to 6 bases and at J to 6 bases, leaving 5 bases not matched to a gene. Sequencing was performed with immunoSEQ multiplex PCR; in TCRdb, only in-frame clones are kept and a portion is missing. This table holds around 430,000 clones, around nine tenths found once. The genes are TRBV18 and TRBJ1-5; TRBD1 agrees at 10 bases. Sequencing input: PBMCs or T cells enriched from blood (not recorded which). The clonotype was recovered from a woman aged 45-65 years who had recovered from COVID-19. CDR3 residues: CASSPGQGGQPQHF. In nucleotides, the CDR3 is TGTGCCAGCTCGCCAGGACAGGGGGGTCAGCCCCAGCATTTT.